This T cell receptor beta chain was identified in a study of blood T cell repertoires in COVID-19. At the level of the study: The United States, Italy and Spain provided the acute and convalescent COVID-19 samples. T cells, B-cell-depleted T cells, or PBMCs supplied cDNA or gDNA.

The CDR3 loop spans 19 amino acids. Unmatched junction bases numbered 13, after V lost 0 bases and J lost 0 bases. Germline CDR1 and CDR2: SGHRS and YFSETQ. In the authors' workflow: Quantification of nucleated cells was approximated via reference gene primer amplification. Assay used: immunoSEQ multiplex PCR; TCRdb lists only in-frame clones, some missing. That table is the source of V, J and clone size, and D and trimming were worked out from the DNA. The data show over 250,000 clones, 80% to 90% seen once. This sequence was found in a woman aged 50 to 60 who had recovered from COVID-19. The chain uses TRBV5-1 and TRBJ1-1; 8 bases map to TRBD1. The specimen was peripheral blood. This CDR3 reads CASSLAGQGALAMNTEAFF. The DNA for the CDR3 is TGCGCCAGCAGCTTGGCAGGACAGGGCGCCCTAGCAATGAACACTGAAGCTTTCTTT.